These 22 T cell receptor beta chains share one sample of origin, sequenced in a study of blood T cell repertoires in COVID-19. Repertoires were generated with immunoSEQ multiplex PCR, while TCRdb's copy carries only in-frame clones and drops some. The table records hundreds of thousands of clones, 87% of them present only once. The sample comprised PBMCs or T cells enriched from blood (not recorded which). The source of these receptors is a woman between 40 and 50 years old who had recovered from COVID-19.

The chain uses TRBV5-6 and TRBJ2-5, with a possible D match to TRBD1 (6 bases). V was cut by 1 base and J by 7 bases, with 14 bases left in between. Germline values: CDR1 SGHDT, CDR2 YYEEEE. The CDR3 contains 14 residues. The CDR3 DNA reads TGTGCCAGCAGCTTGCCAGGGGAGATAGCGACCCAGTACTTC. Its translation: CASSLPGEIATQYF.

This clone was recorded a few times. This chain uses TRBV9 with TRBJ1-6; D is perhaps TRBD1 (6 bases). The germline CDR1 and CDR2 sequences are SGDLS and YYNGEE. V lost 5 bases to trimming and J lost 10 bases, with 16 bases between them. The CDR3 is 14 amino acids. In nucleotides, the CDR3 is TGTGCCAGCAGACCCGCAGGGGTCGGCTCACCCCTCCACTTT. Encoded protein: CASRPAGVGSPLHF.

The chain combines TRBV4-3 with TRBJ2-6; possible D gene TRBD1, 6 bases. Germline values: CDR1 LGHNA, CDR2 YSLEER. Trimming stripped 4 bases from V and 4 bases from J, with 11 bases between. This CDR3 is built from 15 residues. CDR3 region: CASSPSGVGANVLTF. The DNA of the CDR3 is TGCGCCAGCAGCCCCTCAGGGGTCGGGGCCAACGTCCTGACTTTC.

The table lists this clone with many counts. The chain recombines TRBV5-4 with TRBJ2-3; 11 bases agree with TRBD2. J was trimmed by 5 bases and V by 4 bases; bases with no gene match: 3. Germline V gene lookup returns CDR1 SGHNT and CDR2 YYREEE (reference sequence). This CDR3 is built from 14 residues. The CDR3 region is CASSPGLAGDTQYF. CDR3 bases: TGTGCCAGCAGCCCAGGACTAGCGGGAGATACGCAGTATTTT.

The chain employs TRBV4-3 and TRBJ1-1, with a tentative D call TRBD1 (5 bases). Germline CDR1 LGHNA, CDR2 YSLEER. Trimming removed 5 bases from V and 4 bases from J, with 14 bases in between. The CDR3 has 14 residues. This CDR3 reads CASSFGGGSTEAFF. Here the CDR3 DNA reads TGCGCCAGCAGCTTTGGGGGAGGGAGCACTGAAGCTTTCTTT.

This clone was detected once. The chain employs TRBV6-5 and TRBJ2-3; TRBD1 agrees at 11 bases. Per the germline V gene, CDR1 is MNHEY and CDR2 is SVGAGI. The CDR3 is 15 residues long. The V gene end was trimmed by 5 bases and the J gene end by 5 bases; junction bases not matched to a gene: 6. The CDR3, as DNA: TGTGCCAGCAGTAGGACAGGGGGCGTGGGAGATACGCAGTATTTT. Protein sequence: CASSRTGGVGDTQYF.

This chain uses TRBV18 with TRBJ1-3, with D tentatively TRBD1 (6 bases). The germline CDR1 and CDR2 sequences are KGHSH and LQKENI. This CDR3 comprises 16 residues. V was clipped by 4 bases and J by 0 bases, with 13 bases between them. Written as DNA, the CDR3 is TGTGCCAGCTCACAAGGACAGCCTATCTCTGGAAACACCATATATTTT. Its protein product is CASSQGQPISGNTIYF. The full variable domain, rest sourced from reference TRBV18 and TRBJ1-3, is NAGVMQNPRHLVRRRGQEARLRCSPMKGHSHVYWYRQLPEEGLKFMVYLQKENIIDESGMPKERFSAEFPKEGPSILRIQQVVRGDSAAYFCASSQGQPISGNTIYFGEGSWLTVV.

The chain carries TRBV3-1 (or the pseudogene TRBV3-2) and TRBJ1-3; D unclear. V lost 4 bases to trimming and J lost 0 bases, with 13 bases between them. The CDR3 runs 16 residues. Germline CDR1 LGHDT, CDR2 YNNKEL (reference sequence). CDR3 DNA sequence: TGTGCCAGCAGCCCGCTCCCGCGGCCCTCTGGAAACACCATATATTTT. Encoded protein: CASSPLPRPSGNTIYF.

The V and J genes are TRBV5-3 and TRBJ2-7; no clear D. TRBV5-3 is an open reading frame whose function is uncertain. Trimming stripped 7 bases from V and 4 bases from J, with 9 bases between. The CDR3 has 11 amino acids. The chain's CDR3 is CARQDGYEQYF. The CDR3 region has the DNA TGTGCCAGACAAGACGGGTACGAGCAGTACTTC.

The chain employs TRBV7-2 and TRBJ2-1; a weak D match, TRBD2 (6 bases). V shed 5 bases and J shed 3 bases, with 17 bases lying between them. In germline, CDR1 is SGHTA, CDR2 FQGNSA. This CDR3 has 16 amino acids. The CDR3 is CASSVSGTGNYNEQFF. CDR3 DNA: TGTGCCAGCAGCGTGTCCGGGACTGGTAACTACAATGAGCAGTTCTTC.

The genes are TRBV5-5 and TRBJ2-7, with D maybe TRBD1 (6 bases). The germline V gene has CDR1 SGHKS and CDR2 YYEKEE (reference sequence). The length of the CDR3 is 16 residues. V lost 0 bases and J lost 3, with 16 bases in between. CDR3 amino acids: CASSLVPEDRVYEQYF. DNA for the CDR3: TGTGCCAGCAGCTTGGTGCCGGAGGACAGAGTCTACGAGCAGTACTTC.

This clone has a single count. V usage is TRBV7-6 and J usage is TRBJ2-3, with TRBD2 matching over 7 bases. Germline-derived CDR1 and CDR2 are SGHVS and FNYEAQ. The CDR3 extends over 17 amino acids. The V gene end was trimmed by 3 bases and the J gene end by 0 bases; junction bases not matched to a gene: 9. CDR3 protein: CASSLMGGPGSTDTQYF. The CDR3 region has the DNA TGTGCCAGCAGCTTGATGGGAGGGCCCGGGAGCACAGATACGCAGTATTTT.

This clone was recorded many times. The sample contains more than one DNA sequence encoding this CDR3. The chain couples TRBV2 to TRBJ2-1; TRBD2 matches at 7 bases. Germline CDR1 SNHLY, CDR2 FYNNEI. V lost 4 bases, J lost 0 bases, and 3 bases stayed unmatched. The CDR3 has 15 residues. CDR3 DNA sequence: TGTGCCAGCAGTGGGGGAGGGAGCTCCTACAATGAGCAGTTCTTC. Residues: CASSGGGSSYNEQFF.

The chain carries TRBV19 and TRBJ1-5; 8 nucleotides line up with TRBD1. After removal of 6 bases from V and 7 bases from J, the junction contained 11 bases not matched to a gene. The germline V gene encodes CDR1 LNHDA and CDR2 SQIVND (reference sequence). This CDR3 comprises 15 residues. The CDR3 DNA reads as TGTGCCAGTAGGGCCTACAGGGGGGAAGAGCAGCCCCAGCATTTT. Translation: CASRAYRGEEQPQHF. Looking up the rest from reference TRBV19 and TRBJ1-5 gives the full variable domain: DGGITQSPKYLFRKEGQNVTLSCEQNLNHDAMYWYRQDPGQGLRLIYYSQIVNDFQKGDIAEGYSVSREKKESFPLTVTSAQKNPTAFYLCASRAYRGEEQPQHFGDGTRLSIL.

The chain has TRBV28 and TRBJ1-1; D is undetermined. V was shortened by 2 bases and J by 11 bases, with 9 bases between the two germline ends. CDR1 is MDHEN and CDR2 is SYDVKM in the germline V gene. CDR3 length: 11 amino acids. CDR3: CASSLPTRAFF. Written as DNA, the CDR3 is TGTGCCAGCAGTTTACCCACCAGGGCTTTCTTT.

The rearrangement joins TRBV4-1 to TRBJ1-1; D unresolved. CDR1 MGHRA and CDR2 YSYEKL come from the germline V gene. This CDR3 contains 16 residues. V lost 4 bases and J lost 2, with 17 bases in between. CDR3 DNA sequence: TGCGCCAGCAGCCCCAGGCTGGGCCCAATCAACACTGAAGCTTTCTTT. Protein product: CASSPRLGPINTEAFF.

The rearrangement joins TRBV4-3 to TRBJ2-1; TRBD2 might be the D (9 bases). There are 17 residues in the CDR3. V was trimmed by 4 bases and J by 9 bases, leaving 25 bases between them. CDR1 is LGHNA, CDR2 YSLEER, per germline. The CDR3 bases are TGCGCCAGCAGCCCCGAGGTAGGGGCTAGCGGGACAGGTGAGCAGTTCTTC. Encoded protein: CASSPEVGASGTGEQFF.

The V and J genes are TRBV15 and TRBJ2-3; D ambiguous. Trimming took off 1 base at V and 0 bases at J, with 11 bases between the two ends. Germline V gives CDR1 LNHNV, CDR2 YYDKDF (reference sequence). The CDR3 runs 16 residues. The CDR3 DNA is TGTGCCACCAGCAGAGCCCTGACACCCAGCACAGATACGCAGTATTTT. Amino acids: CATSRALTPSTDTQYF.

The chain combines TRBV4-3 with TRBJ2-1; a possible D gene is TRBD2 (5 bases). CDR1 and CDR2 from the germline V gene are LGHNA and YSLEER. This CDR3 contains 14 residues. V shed 0 bases and J shed 8 bases, with 11 bases lying between them. DNA of the CDR3: TGCGCCAGCAGCCAAGATGTAGCGAGTCATGAGCAGTTCTTC. Its protein product is CASSQDVASHEQFF.

The chain carries TRBV7-9 and TRBJ2-7; 8 bases align to TRBD1. In germline, CDR1 is SEHNR, CDR2 FQNEAQ (reference sequence). This CDR3 is built from 15 residues. V lost 0 bases to trimming and J lost 6 bases; unmatched junction nucleotides: 7. As DNA, the CDR3 is TGTGCCAGCAGCTTAGCTCAGGGGGCGCGAGGCGAGCAGTACTTC. It yields the protein CASSLAQGARGEQYF.

This chain links TRBV3-1 (or the pseudogene TRBV3-2) with TRBJ2-7; TRBD1 agrees at 7 bases. This CDR3 region has 18 residues. Germline-derived CDR1 and CDR2 are LGHDT and YNNKEL (reference sequence). V lost 0 bases to trimming and J lost 3 bases; unmatched junction nucleotides: 14. Written as DNA, the CDR3 is TGTGCCAGCAGCCAAGAGGGTGGTAGGGGGCATCGGCTCTACGAGCAGTACTTC. Translating it yields CASSQEGGRGHRLYEQYF.

The table lists this clone with a count of one. The chain links TRBV5-1 to TRBJ2-7; 10 positions match TRBD2. CDR3 length equals 14 residues. CDR1 is SGHRS, CDR2 YFSETQ, per germline. V lost 4 bases, J lost 2 bases, and 3 bases stayed unmatched. The chain's CDR3 is CASSPGTSAYEQYF. CDR3 nucleotides: TGCGCCAGCAGCCCTGGGACTAGCGCCTACGAGCAGTACTTC.